This T cell receptor (beta chain) was sequenced during a study of T-cell reconstitution after alpha-beta-depleted transplantation in children. CDR3 length equals 16 residues. The V and J ends lost 4 bases and 0 bases respectively, with 16 bases between them. Germline-derived CDR1 and CDR2 are SGHRS and YFSETQ. This sample's TCRbeta library carried unique molecular identifier barcodes. TCRdb used MiXCR to reprocess the PCR reads, holding one entry per CDR3 protein. The sample includes around 680,000 distinct CDR3 sequences, about 15% of them seen just once. The sequencing here drew on PBMCs from the stem cell graft donor, taken from the stem cell graft. This clonotype was sampled from a human donor who donated a stem cell graft to a child with acute myeloid leukemia. The rearrangement links TRBV5-1 to TRBJ1-1; D remains unclear. The CDR3 coding sequence is TGCGCCAGCAGCCCACGACGGAGTTCCATGAACACTGAAGCTTTCTTT. Amino acid sequence: CASSPRRSSMNTEAFF. The variable domain in full, with the rest retrieved from reference TRBV5-1 and TRBJ1-1, is KAGVTQTPRYLIKTRGQQVTLSCSPISGHRSVSWYQQTPGQGLQFLFEYFSETQRNKGNFPGRFSGRQFSNSRSEMNVSTLELGDSALYLCASSPRRSSMNTEAFFGQGTRLTVV.